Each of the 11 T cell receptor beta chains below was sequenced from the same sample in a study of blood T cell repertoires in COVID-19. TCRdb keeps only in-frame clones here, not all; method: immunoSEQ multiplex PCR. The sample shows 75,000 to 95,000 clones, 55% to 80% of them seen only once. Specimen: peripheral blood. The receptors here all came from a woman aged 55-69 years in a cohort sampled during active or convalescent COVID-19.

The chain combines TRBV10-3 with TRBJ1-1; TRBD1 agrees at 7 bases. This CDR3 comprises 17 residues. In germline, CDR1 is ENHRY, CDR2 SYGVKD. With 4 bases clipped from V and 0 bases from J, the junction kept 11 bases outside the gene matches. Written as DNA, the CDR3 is TGTGCCATCAGTGGACAGGGTAGGGGGGAAATGAACACTGAAGCTTTCTTT. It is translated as CAISGQGRGEMNTEAFF.

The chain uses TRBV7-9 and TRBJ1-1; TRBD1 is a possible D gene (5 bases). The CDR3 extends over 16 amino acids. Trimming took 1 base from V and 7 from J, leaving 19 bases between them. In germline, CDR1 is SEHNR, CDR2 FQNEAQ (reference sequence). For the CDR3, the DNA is TGTGCCAGCAGCTTAGTAGGCGACAGCGGGGTCGGTGAAGCTTTCTTT. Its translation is CASSLVGDSGVGEAFF.

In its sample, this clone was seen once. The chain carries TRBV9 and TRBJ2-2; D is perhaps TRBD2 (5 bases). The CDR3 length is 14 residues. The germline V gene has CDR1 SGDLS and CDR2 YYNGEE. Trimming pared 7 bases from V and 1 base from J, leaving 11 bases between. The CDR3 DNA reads TGTGCCAGCGGAGGACGGATGAACACCGGGGAGCTGTTTTTT. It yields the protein CASGGRMNTGELFF.

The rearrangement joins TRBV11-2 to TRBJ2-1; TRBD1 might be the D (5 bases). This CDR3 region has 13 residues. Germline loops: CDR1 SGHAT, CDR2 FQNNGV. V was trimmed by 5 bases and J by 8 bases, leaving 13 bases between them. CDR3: CASSAQQEYEQFF. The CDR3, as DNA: TGTGCCAGCAGCGCACAACAGGAGTATGAGCAGTTCTTC.

The CDR3 region has the DNA TGTGCCAGCAGTCATCGACTAGTGGGAGACAATGAGCAGTTCTTC. Its translation: CASSHRLVGDNEQFF. The rearrangement uses TRBV6-2 or TRBV6-3 and TRBJ2-1; possibly TRBD2 for D (6 bases). Germline CDR1 reads MNHEY; CDR2 reads SVGEGT. Trimming removed 5 bases from V and 5 bases from J, with 16 bases in between. CDR3 length equals 15 residues.

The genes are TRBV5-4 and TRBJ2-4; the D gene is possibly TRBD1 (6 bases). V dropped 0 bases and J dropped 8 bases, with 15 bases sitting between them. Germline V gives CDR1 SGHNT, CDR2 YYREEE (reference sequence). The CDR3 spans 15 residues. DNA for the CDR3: TGTGCCAGCAGCTTGGATAGGTCAGGGGTCGACATTCAGTACTTC. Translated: CASSLDRSGVDIQYF. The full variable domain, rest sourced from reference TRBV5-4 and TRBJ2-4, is ETGVTQSPTHLIKTRGQQVTLRCSSQSGHNTVSWYQQALGQGPQFIFQYYREEENGRGNFPPRFSGLQFPNYSSELNVNALELDDSALYLCASSLDRSGVDIQYFGAGTRLSVL.

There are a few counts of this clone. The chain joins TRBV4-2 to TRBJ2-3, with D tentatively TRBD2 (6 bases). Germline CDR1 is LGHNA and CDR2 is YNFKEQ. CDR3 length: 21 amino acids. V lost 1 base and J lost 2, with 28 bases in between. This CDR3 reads CASSQVFRRGTPLGNTDTQYF. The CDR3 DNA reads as TGTGCCAGCAGCCAAGTATTTAGGCGGGGAACGCCTTTAGGAAACACAGATACGCAGTATTTT.

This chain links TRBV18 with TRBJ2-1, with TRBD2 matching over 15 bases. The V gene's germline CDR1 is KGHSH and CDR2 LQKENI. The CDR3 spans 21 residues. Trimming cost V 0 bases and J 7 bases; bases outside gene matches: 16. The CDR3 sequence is CASSPPTGPKRGLAGGNEQFF. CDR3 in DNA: TGTGCCAGCTCACCACCGACGGGACCCAAGAGGGGACTAGCGGGGGGAAATGAGCAGTTCTTC. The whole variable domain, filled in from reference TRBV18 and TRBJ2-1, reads NAGVMQNPRHLVRRRGQEARLRCSPMKGHSHVYWYRQLPEEGLKFMVYLQKENIIDESGMPKERFSAEFPKEGPSILRIQQVVRGDSAAYFCASSPPTGPKRGLAGGNEQFFGPGTRLTVL.

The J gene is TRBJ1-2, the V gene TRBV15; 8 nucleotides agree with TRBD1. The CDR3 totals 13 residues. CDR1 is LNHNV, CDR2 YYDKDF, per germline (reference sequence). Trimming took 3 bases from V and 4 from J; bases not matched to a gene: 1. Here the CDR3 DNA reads TGTGCCACCAGCAGCGGACAGGGCTATGGCTACACCTTC. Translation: CATSSGQGYGYTF.

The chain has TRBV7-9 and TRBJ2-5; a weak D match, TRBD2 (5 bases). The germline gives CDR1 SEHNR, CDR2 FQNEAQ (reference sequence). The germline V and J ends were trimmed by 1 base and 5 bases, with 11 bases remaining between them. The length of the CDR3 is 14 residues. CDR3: CASSLGSGGETQYF. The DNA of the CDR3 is TGTGCCAGCAGCTTAGGTTCAGGCGGGGAGACCCAGTACTTC.

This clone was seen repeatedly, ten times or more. The CDR3 coding sequence is TGTGCCAGCAGTGGACAGGCTCCTTTGGGGTATGGCTACACCTTC. Protein sequence: CASSGQAPLGYGYTF. The chain carries TRBV5-5 and TRBJ1-2, with 7 bases identical to TRBD1. CDR1 SGHKS and CDR2 YYEKEE come from the germline V gene (reference sequence). The CDR3 loop spans 15 amino acids. V lost 5 bases to trimming and J lost 5 bases; unmatched junction nucleotides: 12.